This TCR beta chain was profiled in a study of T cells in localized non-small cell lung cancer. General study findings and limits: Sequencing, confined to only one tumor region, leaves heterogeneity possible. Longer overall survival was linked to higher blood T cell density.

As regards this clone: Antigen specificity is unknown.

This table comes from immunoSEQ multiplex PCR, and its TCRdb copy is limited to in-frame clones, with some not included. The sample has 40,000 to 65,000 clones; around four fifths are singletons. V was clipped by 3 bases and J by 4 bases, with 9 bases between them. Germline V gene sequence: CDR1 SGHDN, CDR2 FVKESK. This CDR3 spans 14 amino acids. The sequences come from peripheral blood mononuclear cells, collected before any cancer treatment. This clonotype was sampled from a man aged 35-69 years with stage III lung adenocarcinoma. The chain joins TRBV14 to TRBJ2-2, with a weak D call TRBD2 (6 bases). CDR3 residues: CASSQRDLTGELFF. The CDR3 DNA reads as TGTGCCAGCAGCCAGCGGGATCTCACCGGGGAGCTGTTTTTT.